Presented here are 24 T cell receptor beta chains from one specimen sequenced in a study of neoadjuvant anti-PD-1 for oral cavity cancer. Produced via immunoSEQ multiplex PCR; TCRdb's table is partial and in-frame only. The sample has over 10,000 clones, about 70% seen once. As for time point: after neoadjuvant nivolumab, at surgical resection. The input for sequencing was PBMCs, taken after nivolumab (anti-PD-1) treatment. The receptors were gathered from a person aged 40-85 years with oral cavity squamous cell carcinoma.

The J gene is TRBJ2-7, the V gene TRBV6-1; a possible D gene is TRBD1 (6 bases). V dropped 7 bases and J dropped 4 bases, with 17 bases sitting between them. CDR1 and CDR2 (germline): MNHNS, SASEGT. This CDR3 has 14 residues. The DNA of the CDR3 is TGTGCCAGCAACCGGTTGGCACAGGGATACGAGCAGTACTTC. This gives the protein CASNRLAQGYEQYF.

J is TRBJ2-1 and V is TRBV5-1; a weak D match, TRBD2 (5 bases). Trimming took off 4 bases at V and 5 bases at J, with 22 bases between the two ends. The CDR3 runs 17 residues. CDR1 and CDR2 from the germline V gene are SGHRS and YFSETQ. The CDR3 here is CASSLPLTRARDNEQFF. The CDR3 nucleotides are TGCGCCAGCAGCCTCCCCCTGACTCGAGCGAGGGACAATGAGCAGTTCTTC.

This chain connects TRBV6-5 to TRBJ1-2; D is unclear. V lost 0 bases to trimming and J lost 0 bases, with 11 bases between them. Per the germline V gene, CDR1 is MNHEY and CDR2 is SVGAGI. This CDR3 has 16 amino acids. CDR3 loop: CASSYSYSAANYGYTF. For the CDR3, the DNA is TGTGCCAGCAGTTACTCGTATTCTGCAGCTAACTATGGCTACACCTTC.

The V and J genes are TRBV2 and TRBJ2-2; unclear D gene. Germline V gene sequence: CDR1 SNHLY, CDR2 FYNNEI. V lost 5 bases and J 2 bases, leaving 3 bases between the germline ends. The CDR3 totals 12 residues. DNA of the CDR3: TGTGCCAGCAGTCTAAACACCGGGGAGCTGTTTTTT. It yields the protein CASSLNTGELFF. The complete variable domain, with remaining parts taken from reference TRBV2 and TRBJ2-2, reads EPEVTQTPSHQVTQMGQEVILRCVPISNHLYFYWYRQILGQKVEFLVSFYNNEISEKSEIFDDQFSVERPDGSNFTLKIRSTKLEDSAMYFCASSLNTGELFFGEGSRLTVL.

This clone was recorded only once. The chain combines TRBV6-1 with TRBJ1-2, with D maybe TRBD1 (5 bases). The length of the CDR3 is 12 residues. V lost 4 bases and J lost 5, with 8 bases in between. CDR1 and CDR2 from the germline V gene are MNHNS and SASEGT. CDR3 in amino acids: CASSADSYGYTF. In DNA, the CDR3 is TGTGCCAGCAGTGCCGACAGTTATGGCTACACCTTC.

This clone was counted only a few times. This rearrangement joins TRBV6-4 to TRBJ2-6; D perhaps matches TRBD1 (6 bases). The CDR3 loop spans 16 amino acids. CDR1 is MRHNA and CDR2 is SNTAGT in the germline V gene. V lost 6 bases, J lost 0 bases, and 12 bases lay in between. In DNA, the CDR3 is TGTGCCAGCAGCCCGGACAGAAACTCTGGGGCCAACGTCCTGACTTTC. It encodes CASSPDRNSGANVLTF.

The gene calls are TRBV30 and TRBJ1-1, with D maybe TRBD1 (6 bases). CDR1 GTSNPN and CDR2 SVGIG come from the germline V gene (reference sequence). The CDR3 loop spans 15 amino acids. The V and J ends lost 3 bases and 3 bases respectively, with 17 bases between them. In DNA form, the CDR3 reads TGTGCCTGGAGGGTAGGGACACAGCTTTACACTGAAGCTTTCTTT. It codes for CAWRVGTQLYTEAFF.

This clone was seen a few times. V and J are TRBV30 and TRBJ1-3, with D hard to call. The V end lost 2 bases, the J end lost 1 base, and 0 bases lay between the germline ends. Per the germline V gene, CDR1 is GTSNPN and CDR2 is SVGIG (reference sequence). The CDR3 length is 11 residues. For the CDR3, the DNA is TGTGCCTGGAGTTCTGGAAACACCATATATTTT. It translates to CAWSSGNTIYF.

J is TRBJ1-6 and V is TRBV2; D perhaps matches TRBD1 (6 bases). The germline V gene encodes CDR1 SNHLY and CDR2 FYNNEI. The CDR3 totals 14 residues. The V end lost 9 bases, the J end lost 9 bases, and 18 bases lay between the germline ends. The CDR3 DNA reads TGTGCCAGACAGGGTCTAGAGGTTGGTTCACCCCTCCACTTT. Its protein product is CARQGLEVGSPLHF.

The chain carries TRBV7-8 and TRBJ2-2; tentative D call: TRBD1 (6 bases). This CDR3 has 15 amino acids. V gave up 5 bases and J gave up 7 bases, with 17 bases separating them. Germline V gene lookup returns CDR1 SGHVS and CDR2 FQNEAQ. CDR3 loop: CASSQGWQVGGELFF. CDR3 bases: TGTGCCAGCAGCCAGGGGTGGCAGGTTGGCGGGGAGCTGTTTTTT. The whole variable domain, filled in from reference TRBV7-8 and TRBJ2-2, reads GAGVSQSPRYKVAKRGQDVALRCDPISGHVSLFWYQQALGQGPEFLTYFQNEAQLDKSGLPSDRFFAERPEGSVSTLKIQRTQQEDSAVYLCASSQGWQVGGELFFGEGSRLTVL.

The J gene is TRBJ2-2, the V gene TRBV7-9; D perhaps matches TRBD2 (6 bases). Trimming took 5 bases from V and 4 from J, leaving 17 bases between them. This CDR3 region has 16 residues. The germline CDR1 and CDR2 sequences are SEHNR and FQNEAQ (reference sequence). DNA of the CDR3: TGTGCCAGCAGCCACACATCCGGGAGAGGCACCGGGGAGCTGTTTTTT. Amino acids: CASSHTSGRGTGELFF.

V usage is TRBV6-5 and J usage is TRBJ1-2, with D uncertain. The CDR3 is 13 amino acids. Per germline, CDR1 MNHEY and CDR2 SVGAGI. The germline V and J ends were trimmed by 2 bases and 3 bases, with 7 bases remaining between them. The CDR3 sequence is CASSYNIYYGYTF. The CDR3 nucleotides are TGTGCCAGCAGTTACAATATCTACTATGGCTACACCTTC.

The chain couples TRBV11-3 to TRBJ1-5; 7 bases line up with TRBD1. This CDR3 is built from 16 residues. The trim removed 1 base at V and 5 bases at J, leaving 8 bases unmatched. Germline V gene sequence: CDR1 SGHNT, CDR2 YENEEA. The CDR3 coding sequence is TGTGCCAGCAGCTTAGGGGACAGATCGCGAGATCAGCCCCAGCATTTT. Protein sequence: CASSLGDRSRDQPQHF. The full variable domain, its missing parts supplied by reference TRBV11-3 and TRBJ1-5, is EAGVVQSPRYKIIEKKQPVAFWCNPISGHNTLYWYLQNLGQGPELLIRYENEEAVDDSQLPKDRFSAERLKGVDSTLKIQPAELGDSAVYLCASSLGDRSRDQPQHFGDGTRLSIL.

The CDR3 DNA sequence: TGTGCCAGCAGCCCAGTCGCGCGTGTGGACACCGGGGAGCTGTTTTTT. Its protein is CASSPVARVDTGELFF. This chain connects TRBV7-3 to TRBJ2-2, with no clear D. Deletions cut 5 bases from V and 3 bases from J, with 16 bases between. The germline V gene encodes CDR1 SGHTA and CDR2 FQGTGA. The CDR3 loop spans 16 amino acids.

The chain has TRBV11-2 and TRBJ1-2, with TRBD1 as a possible D gene (6 bases). There are 15 residues in the CDR3. The V end was cut by 1 base, the J end by 8 bases, with 17 bases between. Germline assignment: CDR1 SGHAT and CDR2 FQNNGV. CDR3 sequence (DNA): TGTGCCAGCAGCTTAGTAGGCGGCTGGGGGCCCGGCTACACCTTC. Residues: CASSLVGGWGPGYTF.

This clone occurred a few times. V gene TRBV5-6 combines with J gene TRBJ1-2; D is perhaps TRBD1 (6 bases). Germline assignment: CDR1 SGHDT and CDR2 YYEEEE. Trimming took off 3 bases at V and 6 bases at J, with 15 bases between the two ends. This CDR3 has 14 amino acids. CDR3 loop: CASSWGSGVNGYTF. The CDR3 DNA is TGTGCCAGCAGCTGGGGTTCAGGGGTGAATGGCTACACCTTC.

This clone was counted once. J is TRBJ2-7 and V is TRBV6-5; 8 bases map to TRBD2. This CDR3 comprises 13 residues. Germline-derived CDR1 and CDR2 are MNHEY and SVGAGI. J was trimmed by 2 bases and V by 4 bases; bases with no gene match: 1. The CDR3: CASSSGRAYEQYF. CDR3 nucleotide sequence: TGTGCCAGCAGTTCCGGGAGGGCCTACGAGCAGTACTTC.

The V call is TRBV6-1, the J call TRBJ2-2; D could derive from TRBD1 or TRBD2 (6 bases each). Trimming cost V 11 bases and J 5 bases, with 18 bases left between them. Per germline, CDR1 MNHNS and CDR2 SASEGT. This CDR3 region has 14 residues. DNA for the CDR3: TGTGCCTACGCGTCGGGGGCTCGGACCGGGGAGCTGTTTTTT. It yields the protein CAYASGARTGELFF.

The rearrangement links TRBV6-1 to TRBJ2-3; 13 bases match TRBD2. CDR1 is MNHNS and CDR2 is SASEGT in the germline V gene. The CDR3 is 15 residues long. After removal of 7 bases from V and 6 bases from J, the junction contained 7 bases not matched to a gene. The CDR3 here is CASTSGLAGMDTQYF. Written as DNA, the CDR3 is TGTGCCAGCACCTCGGGACTAGCGGGAATGGATACGCAGTATTTT.

The chain uses TRBV7-8 and TRBJ1-2; no firm D call. Trimming removed 8 bases from V and 1 base from J, with 17 bases in between. The CDR3 covers 15 residues. Germline V gives CDR1 SGHVS, CDR2 FQNEAQ. The CDR3 sequence is CASSYGEELNYGYTF. DNA of the CDR3: TGTGCCAGCTCCTACGGCGAGGAACTTAACTATGGCTACACCTTC. The whole variable domain, filled in from reference TRBV7-8 and TRBJ1-2, reads GAGVSQSPRYKVAKRGQDVALRCDPISGHVSLFWYQQALGQGPEFLTYFQNEAQLDKSGLPSDRFFAERPEGSVSTLKIQRTQQEDSAVYLCASSYGEELNYGYTFGSGTRLTVV.

The chain links TRBV7-9 to TRBJ2-5, with D unclear. Germline V gene data show CDR1 as SEHNR and CDR2 as FQNEAQ (reference sequence). The germline V and J ends were trimmed by 5 bases and 5 bases, with 12 bases remaining between them. The CDR3 runs to 13 residues. The CDR3: CASSAWAVETQYF. The CDR3 DNA follows: TGTGCCAGCAGCGCCTGGGCCGTGGAGACCCAGTACTTC.

The chain joins TRBV2 to TRBJ2-3; D gene uncertain. CDR3 size: 13 residues. Germline V lookup: CDR1 SNHLY, CDR2 FYNNEI. V was trimmed by 2 bases and J by 1 base, leaving 4 bases between them. This CDR3 reads CASSEQGTDTQYF. The CDR3 DNA is TGTGCCAGCAGTGAACAGGGCACAGATACGCAGTATTTT.

CDR3 DNA sequence: TGTGCCAGTAGTAAAGTCTTCGGGACTAGCGGGGACCTCTCCTACAATGAGCAGTTCTTC. Amino acid sequence: CASSKVFGTSGDLSYNEQFF. The chain combines TRBV19 with TRBJ2-1; 13 positions agree with TRBD2. Germline CDR1 LNHDA, CDR2 SQIVND (reference sequence). J gave up 0 bases and V 4 bases, and 12 bases lay outside the gene matches. This CDR3 has 20 amino acids.

The chain combines TRBV27 with TRBJ1-4; D possibly corresponds to TRBD1 (6 bases). The CDR3 runs to 16 residues. Germline V gene sequence: CDR1 MNHEY, CDR2 SMNVEV (reference sequence). Between the trimmed V and J ends, which lost 4 bases and 5 bases, there was a span of 17 bases. The CDR3 reads CASSSWGGRVNEKLFF. The CDR3 bases are TGTGCCAGCAGTTCCTGGGGGGGGCGTGTGAATGAAAAACTGTTTTTT.